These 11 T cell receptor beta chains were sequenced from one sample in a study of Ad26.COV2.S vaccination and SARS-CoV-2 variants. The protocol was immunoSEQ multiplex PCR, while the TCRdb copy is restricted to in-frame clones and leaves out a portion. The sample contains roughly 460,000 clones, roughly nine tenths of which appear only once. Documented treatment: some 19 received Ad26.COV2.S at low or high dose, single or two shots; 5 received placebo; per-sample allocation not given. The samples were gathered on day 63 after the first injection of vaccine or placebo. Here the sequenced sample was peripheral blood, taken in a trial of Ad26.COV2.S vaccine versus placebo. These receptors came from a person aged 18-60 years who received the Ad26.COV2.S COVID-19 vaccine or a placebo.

In nucleotides, the CDR3 is TGTGCCAGCTCCCAAATTGAGAGGGAGGGTGAAGCTTTCTTT. Translation gives CASSQIEREGEAFF. This rearrangement joins TRBV18 to TRBJ1-1; no clear D gene. V was trimmed by 6 bases and J by 7 bases, leaving 18 bases between them. The V gene's germline CDR1 is KGHSH and CDR2 LQKENI. CDR3 size: 14 residues. Using reference TRBV18 and TRBJ1-1 for the parts outside the CDR3, the full variable domain is NAGVMQNPRHLVRRRGQEARLRCSPMKGHSHVYWYRQLPEEGLKFMVYLQKENIIDESGMPKERFSAEFPKEGPSILRIQQVVRGDSAAYFCASSQIEREGEAFFGQGTRLTVV.

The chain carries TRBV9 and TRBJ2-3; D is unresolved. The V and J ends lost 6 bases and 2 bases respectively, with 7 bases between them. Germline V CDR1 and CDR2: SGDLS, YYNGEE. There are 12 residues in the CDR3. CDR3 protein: CASTGITDTQYF. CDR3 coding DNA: TGTGCCAGCACGGGTATCACAGATACGCAGTATTTT.

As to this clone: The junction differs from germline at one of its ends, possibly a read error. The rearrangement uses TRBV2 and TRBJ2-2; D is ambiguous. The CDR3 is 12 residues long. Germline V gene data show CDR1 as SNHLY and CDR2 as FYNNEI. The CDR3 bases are TGTGCCAGTAGTGGGAACACCGGGGAGCTGTTTTTT. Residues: CASSGNTGELFF.

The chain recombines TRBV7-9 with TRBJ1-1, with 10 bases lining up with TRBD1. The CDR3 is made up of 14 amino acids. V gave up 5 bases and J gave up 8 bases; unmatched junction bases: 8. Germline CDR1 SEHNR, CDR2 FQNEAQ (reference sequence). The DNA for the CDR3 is TGTGCCAGCAGCGCGACCGGGACAGGGGTCGAAGCTTTCTTT. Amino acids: CASSATGTGVEAFF.

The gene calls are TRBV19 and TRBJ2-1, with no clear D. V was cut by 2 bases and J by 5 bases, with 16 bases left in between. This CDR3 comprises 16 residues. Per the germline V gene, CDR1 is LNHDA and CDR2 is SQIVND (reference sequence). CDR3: CASSINPRNRHNEQFF. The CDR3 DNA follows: TGTGCCAGTAGTATAAATCCTCGTAATCGTCACAATGAGCAGTTCTTC.

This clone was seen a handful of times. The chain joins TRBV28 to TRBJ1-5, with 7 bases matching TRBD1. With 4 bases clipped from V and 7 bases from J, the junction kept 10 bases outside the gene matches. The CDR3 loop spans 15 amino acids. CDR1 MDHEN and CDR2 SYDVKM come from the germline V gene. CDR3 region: CASSSLVGTVQPQHF. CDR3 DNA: TGTGCCAGCAGTTCGCTCGTAGGGACAGTCCAGCCCCAGCATTTT.

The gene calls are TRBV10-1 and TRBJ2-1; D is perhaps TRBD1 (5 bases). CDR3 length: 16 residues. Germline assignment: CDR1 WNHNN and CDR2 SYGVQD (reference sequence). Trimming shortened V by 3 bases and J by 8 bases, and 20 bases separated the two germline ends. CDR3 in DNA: TGCGCCAGCAGTGAAAGGGTAGGGCAGGGTGGTGATGAGCAGTTCTTC. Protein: CASSERVGQGGDEQFF.

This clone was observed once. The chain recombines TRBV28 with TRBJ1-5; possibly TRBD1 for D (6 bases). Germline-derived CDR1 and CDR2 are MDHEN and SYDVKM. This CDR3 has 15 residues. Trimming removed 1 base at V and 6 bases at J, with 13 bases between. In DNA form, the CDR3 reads TGTGCCAGCAGTTTATCGGAAGGGGGACTTCAGCCCCAGCATTTT. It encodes CASSLSEGGLQPQHF. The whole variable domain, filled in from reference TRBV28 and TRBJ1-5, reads DVKVTQSSRYLVKRTGEKVFLECVQDMDHENMFWYRQDPGLGLRLIYFSYDVKMKEKGDIPEGYSVSREKKERFSLILESASTNQTSMYLCASSLSEGGLQPQHFGDGTRLSIL.

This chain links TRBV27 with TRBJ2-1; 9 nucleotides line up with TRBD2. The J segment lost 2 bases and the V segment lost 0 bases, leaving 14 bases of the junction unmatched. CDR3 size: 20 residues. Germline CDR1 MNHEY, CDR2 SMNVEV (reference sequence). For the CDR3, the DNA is TGTGCCAGCAGTTTATCGCCCCCCAAAGAGGCGGGAGGGCCCTACAATGAGCAGTTCTTC. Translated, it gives CASSLSPPKEAGGPYNEQFF.

In nucleotides, the CDR3 is TGTGCCAGCAGCTTAGAGGGACTAGCGGGAACGAGGTCCTACAATGAGCAGTTCTTC. Translating it yields CASSLEGLAGTRSYNEQFF. The rearrangement uses TRBV7-9 and TRBJ2-1; 13 nucleotides line up with TRBD2. This CDR3 comprises 19 residues. With V trimmed by 1 base and J by 1 base, 7 bases remained unmatched. The germline CDR1 and CDR2 sequences are SEHNR and FQNEAQ (reference sequence). Supplemented by reference TRBV7-9 and TRBJ2-1, the full variable domain reads DTGVSQNPRHKITKRGQNVTFRCDPISEHNRLYWYRQTLGQGPEFLTYFQNEAQLEKSRLLSDRFSAERPKGSFSTLEIQRTEQGDSAMYLCASSLEGLAGTRSYNEQFFGPGTRLTVL.

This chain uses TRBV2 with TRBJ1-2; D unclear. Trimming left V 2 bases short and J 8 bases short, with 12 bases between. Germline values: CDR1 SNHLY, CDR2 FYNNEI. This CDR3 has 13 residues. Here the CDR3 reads CASSEMGQVGYTF. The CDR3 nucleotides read TGTGCCAGCAGTGAAATGGGCCAAGTGGGCTACACCTTC.